This T cell receptor (beta chain) was sequenced in a study of post-analysis software for immune sequencing data (dated by TCRdb to about 2015). Broadly, across the study: The recorded disease courses included relapsing-remitting, secondary progressive and progressive-relapsing multiple sclerosis, and some patients had no subtype annotation. A subset of samples was prepared in parallel using single-end sample barcoding, then pooled and co-amplified after Illumina adapter ligation. The multiple sclerosis patient repertoires were compared with more than 9 previously published healthy control repertoires from donors aged about 6 to 28 years.

On this clonotype itself: Its antigen is unknown. An end of the junction differs from the germline gene, which may be a read error.

What the study reported, not specific to this receptor: Patients showed significantly higher frequencies than controls for roughly five TRBV segments, among them TRBV5-6, TRBV5-1 and TRBV20-1. The multiple sclerosis patient group was slightly younger than the control group. Direct clustering with F measure showed strong co-clustering of samples prepared in the same batch, prompting a batch-effect correction. Significantly lower normalized Chao1 diversity was found in multiple sclerosis patients than in controls, suggesting substantial peripheral T-cell clonal expansion.

Taken from cysteine to phenylalanine, the CDR3 has 17 residues. Kept here is only the CDR3 DNA, which spans 51 bases and is read in frame from base 1. As encoded in the germline V gene, CDR1 is LGHNA while CDR2 is YSLEER. The library was prepared using PCR. Sequencing used an Illumina HiSeq 2500. Unique molecular identifiers were incorporated into TCR beta cDNA libraries to reduce PCR and sequencing biases. Every 1 to 10 million input T cells yielded approximately 500,000 cDNA molecules, meaning each molecule approximated one T cell. The patient libraries were prepared and sequenced with the same protocol used for the earlier healthy control dataset. Samples belonging to the same batch were prepared together, multiplexed and sequenced on a shared HiSeq lane. In the source study's methods: Raw barcoded reads were processed with MIGEC, discarding single-read molecular identifier groups before consensus assembly and CDR3 extraction. VDJtools was used for post-analysis of the clonotype tables, and diversity was normalized by down-sampling every dataset to the size of the smallest sample. To correct batch-related cross-sample contamination, repertoire overlap clustering matched CDR3 amino acid sequences but not nucleotide sequences. TCRdb handled the public reads itself, with Q25 trimming in fastp and clone calling in MiXCR, and kept productive beta chains. Here each entry gathers all rows of one CDR3 protein and keeps the most common genes and DNA. The V and J calls shown here were made by TCRdb, not taken from the authors' results. The sample includes about 800,000 distinct CDR3 sequences, with less than 35% observed a single time. More than 0.45% of the sample rests with the top ten.

To demonstrate the VDJtools post-analysis software, TCR beta repertoires were profiled from the peripheral blood of 10 to 15 young patients with multiple sclerosis. The multiple sclerosis patients were children and adolescents ranging in age from roughly 6 to 16 years. Material: blood. The source is a girl between 5 and 17 years old with multiple sclerosis. The rearrangement joined TRBV4-3 to TRBJ2-5; TRBD2 matches 7 bases in the middle. The J call is doubtful: the DNA matches TRBJ2-7 better. For the CDR3, the sequence is CVSSQDSLDSGLYEQYF. The DNA sequence follows: TGCGTCAGCAGCCAAGATTCTCTTGATAGCGGGCTATACGAGCAGTACTTC.